This T cell receptor (beta chain) was identified in a study of blood T cells in healthy people across ages. Findings and limits, study-wide: Both naive CD4+ cell counts and diversity were greater in long-lived donors than in aged donors. Per-million-T-cell TCR beta diversity fell roughly linearly with age.

This clonotype was detected only a few times. Its antigen remains unknown. Through a sample-barcoded 5' primer and a J-beta primer mix, a second PCR was run for roughly 6 to 11 cycles. TCRdb analysed the 5' RACE reads with MiXCR anew, one entry per CDR3 protein. Among hundreds of thousands of distinct CDR3 sequences listed, roughly 26% were seen once. These data are also associated with another study on T cells of mothers and their children.

Sequenced: blood. The clonotype comes from a boy aged 5-17 years in good health.

CDR3 DNA sequence: TGTGCCAGCAGAACTCAAGGGGGGCTCTCTGGCTACACCTTC. As protein: CASRTQGGLSGYTF. The chain is built from TRBV7-9 and TRBJ1-2; perhaps TRBD1 as D (6 bases). Trimming took 6 bases from V and 7 from J, leaving 18 bases between them. The CDR3 runs 14 residues. Per the germline V gene, CDR1 is SEHNR and CDR2 is FQNEAQ (reference sequence).